This TCR beta chain is drawn from a study of T-cell memory formation after mild COVID-19. TCRdb itself ran the 5' RACE reads through MiXCR, one entry per CDR3 protein. The sample gives about 300,000 distinct CDR3 sequences, roughly a fifth of which show up once; roughly 21% is in the top ten. This CDR3 contains 13 residues. In germline, CDR1 is SGHRS, CDR2 YFSETQ. Trimming cost V 4 bases and J 5 bases; bases outside gene matches: 5. Sequenced input: PBMCs or a T cell subset sorted from them (not recorded which). This clonotype originated in a man between 18 and 35 years old who had mild COVID-19 (a few samples of this study predate the infection). Cell type and time point are not known. This chain uses TRBV5-1 with TRBJ2-7, with TRBD1 matching over 8 bases. The CDR3 DNA reads TGCGCCAGCAGCCGGACAGGGCGTGACGAGCAGTACTTC. This encodes CASSRTGRDEQYF.